These 27 T cell receptor beta chains came from one sample sequenced in a study of circulating and synovial CD4+ cells in juvenile arthritis. This table comes from immunoSEQ multiplex PCR, and its TCRdb copy is limited to in-frame clones, with some not included. The sample has around 32,000 clones, 95% seen once; the top ten hold 0.15% to 0.2%. What was sequenced was CD4+ T cells from blood. All receptors derive from a human donor with juvenile idiopathic arthritis.

This chain joins TRBV7-6 and TRBJ1-6; 7 bases match TRBD1. The CDR3 loop spans 18 amino acids. The junction had 15 bases not matched to a gene; V was cut back by 0 bases and J by 10 bases. The V gene's germline CDR1 is SGHVS and CDR2 FNYEAQ. The CDR3 sequence is CASSLAKAGGLYKSPLHF. CDR3 sequence (DNA): TGTGCCAGCAGCTTAGCTAAGGCAGGGGGGTTATACAAATCACCCCTCCACTTT.

The gene calls are TRBV10-3 and TRBJ1-5, with D uncertain. V lost 0 bases and J lost 6, with 12 bases in between. The CDR3 is made up of 15 amino acids. The germline V gene encodes CDR1 ENHRY and CDR2 SYGVKD. CDR3 region: CAISESSSAVQPQHF. The CDR3 DNA follows: TGTGCCATCAGTGAGTCGTCGAGCGCGGTTCAGCCCCAGCATTTT.

The V gene is TRBV29-1, the J gene TRBJ2-7; possible D gene TRBD2, 6 bases. Germline V gene sequence: CDR1 SQVTM, CDR2 ANQGSEA. There are 12 residues in the CDR3. V lost 5 bases to trimming and J lost 4 bases, with 12 bases between them. CDR3 region: CSVPGEGYEQYF. CDR3 DNA sequence: TGCAGCGTTCCGGGAGAGGGTTACGAGCAGTACTTC.

This sequence joins TRBV11-3 and TRBJ2-1; 11 bases are a match to TRBD1. The junction had 8 bases not matched to a gene; V was cut back by 1 base and J by 12 bases. The CDR3 is 15 residues long. The germline V gene encodes CDR1 SGHNT and CDR2 YENEEA. Written as DNA, the CDR3 is TGTGCCAGCAGCTTAGGGGCCGGGACAGGGGGGCGGCAGTTCTTC. Translation gives CASSLGAGTGGRQFF.

This rearrangement joins TRBV6-5 to TRBJ1-2; 7 bases map to TRBD1. This CDR3 has 14 amino acids. Germline V lookup: CDR1 MNHEY, CDR2 SVGAGI. Losses at the gene ends were 3 bases for V and 7 bases for J; bases not matched to a gene: 8. CDR3 coding DNA: TGTGCCAGCAGTTATAGTTCCAGGGGGATTGGCTACACCTTC. It yields the protein CASSYSSRGIGYTF.

The rearrangement uses TRBV18 and TRBJ1-2; unclear D gene. Trimming took 8 bases from V and 7 from J, leaving 17 bases between them. Looked up from germline, CDR1 is KGHSH and CDR2 is LQKENI. This CDR3 is 13 amino acids long. As DNA, the CDR3 is TGTGCCAGCACACAATCTATCCCGGTTGGCTACACCTTC. Translating gives CASTQSIPVGYTF.

This chain connects TRBV4-1 to TRBJ1-1, with D perhaps matching TRBD1 (6 bases). With 5 bases removed from V and 5 bases from J, the gap between germline ends came to 15 bases. CDR3 length: 14 residues. Germline CDR1 MGHRA, CDR2 YSYEKL. CDR3 in amino acids: CASSTPGERTEAFF. CDR3 bases: TGCGCCAGCAGCACACCAGGGGAGAGGACTGAAGCTTTCTTT.

The chain carries TRBV18 and TRBJ2-3; 10 nucleotides agree with TRBD2. The CDR3 is 19 residues long. Germline assignment: CDR1 KGHSH and CDR2 LQKENI. The trim removed 3 bases at V and 1 base at J, leaving 13 bases unmatched. The CDR3 loop is CASSPAWGSSGGRTDTQYF. CDR3 bases: TGTGCCAGCTCACCCGCCTGGGGGTCTAGCGGGGGCCGCACAGATACGCAGTATTTT.

The genes are TRBV30 and TRBJ2-3; a weak D match, TRBD1 (6 bases). The CDR3 totals 16 residues. Trimming cost V 1 base and J 6 bases, with 20 bases left between them. The germline CDR1 and CDR2 sequences are GTSNPN and SVGIG (reference sequence). CDR3 coding DNA: TGTGCCTGGAGTGAGGGGGTGTCCCCCCCGGTGGATACGCAGTATTTT. This gives the protein CAWSEGVSPPVDTQYF.

J is TRBJ2-7 and V is TRBV28; D may be TRBD1 (6 bases). Trimming pared 8 bases from V and 4 bases from J, leaving 18 bases between. The CDR3 is made up of 14 amino acids. Germline-derived CDR1 and CDR2 are MDHEN and SYDVKM. As DNA, the CDR3 is TGTGCCAGCGGCCCACGCAGGGGCATGTACGAGCAGTACTTC. Its translation is CASGPRRGMYEQYF.

The genes are TRBV27 and TRBJ1-5, with 8 bases fitting TRBD1. Germline trimming cut 6 bases from V and 2 bases from J; bases unmatched to any gene: 6. The CDR3 runs to 15 residues. CDR1 MNHEY and CDR2 SMNVEV come from the germline V gene (reference sequence). DNA of the CDR3: TGTGCCAGCAGAGCGGACAGGGTTGGCAATCAGCCCCAGCATTTT. The encoded protein is CASRADRVGNQPQHF.

The rearrangement links TRBV6-6 to TRBJ2-7; maybe TRBD2 (6 bases). Per the germline V gene, CDR1 is MNHNY and CDR2 is SVGAGI (reference sequence). The CDR3 contains 14 residues. Trimming pared 6 bases from V and 5 bases from J, leaving 17 bases between. The CDR3 DNA reads TGTGCCAGCAGATCTCCCCGGGAGAGGAACGAGCAGTACTTC. Amino acids: CASRSPRERNEQYF.

CDR3 bases: TGTGCCAGCAGCTTGGGACAGGGCCCCACCTACGAGCAGTACTTC. Amino acids: CASSLGQGPTYEQYF. The V gene is TRBV5-4, the J gene TRBJ2-7; 7 bases line up with TRBD1. The germline V gene encodes CDR1 SGHNT and CDR2 YYREEE (reference sequence). This CDR3 spans 15 amino acids. Trimming took 0 bases from V and 2 from J; bases not matched to a gene: 5. Full variable domain (remainder filled in from reference TRBV5-4 and TRBJ2-7): ETGVTQSPTHLIKTRGQQVTLRCSSQSGHNTVSWYQQALGQGPQFIFQYYREEENGRGNFPPRFSGLQFPNYSSELNVNALELDDSALYLCASSLGQGPTYEQYFGPGTRLTVT.

This chain links TRBV27 with TRBJ2-7; the match to TRBD2 covers 8 bases. The germline CDR1 and CDR2 sequences are MNHEY and SMNVEV (reference sequence). The ends lost 4 bases at V and 4 bases at J; junction bases unmatched: 9. This CDR3 contains 15 residues. In nucleotides, the CDR3 is TGTGCCAGCAGTTCCTTAGCGGGACTTCTTTACGAGCAGTACTTC. Its protein is CASSSLAGLLYEQYF.

The chain joins TRBV6-1 to TRBJ1-1; D gene uncertain. V gave up 6 bases and J gave up 2 bases, with 10 bases separating them. CDR3 length equals 13 residues. From germline, CDR1 is MNHNS and CDR2 SASEGT. The CDR3 loop reads CASSGSRNTEAFF. CDR3 nucleotides: TGTGCCAGCAGCGGTAGCCGAAACACTGAAGCTTTCTTT.

The V call is TRBV6-1, the J call TRBJ1-5, with TRBD1 identical over 7 bases. Germline V gives CDR1 MNHNS, CDR2 SASEGT. There are 15 residues in the CDR3. Trimming at V came to 1 base and at J to 6 bases, leaving 6 bases not matched to a gene. This CDR3 is CASSEVPTGPQPQHF. As DNA, the CDR3 is TGTGCCAGCAGTGAAGTGCCGACAGGGCCTCAGCCCCAGCATTTT.

This sequence joins TRBV7-6 and TRBJ1-1; D uncertain. CDR1 and CDR2 from the germline V gene are SGHVS and FNYEAQ. Trimming took off 4 bases at V and 1 base at J, with 7 bases between the two ends. The CDR3 is made up of 13 amino acids. CDR3 residues: CASSSSPNTEAFF. Written as DNA, the CDR3 is TGTGCCAGCAGCTCCTCCCCGAACACTGAAGCTTTCTTT. Drawing the rest from reference TRBV7-6 and TRBJ1-1, the complete variable domain is GAGVSQSPRYKVTKRGQDVALRCDPISGHVSLYWYRQALGQGPEFLTYFNYEAQQDKSGLPNDRFSAERPEGSISTLTIQRTEQRDSAMYRCASSSSPNTEAFFGQGTRLTVV.

The chain combines TRBV4-3 with TRBJ1-2; D unresolved. Trimming pared 0 bases from V and 6 bases from J, leaving 17 bases between. The CDR3 has 16 amino acids. The germline gives CDR1 LGHNA, CDR2 YSLEER. The CDR3 loop reads CASSQDSSAAPHGYTF. CDR3 nucleotide sequence: TGCGCCAGCAGCCAAGATTCTTCGGCAGCGCCTCATGGCTACACCTTC.

The CDR3 here is CASSHGSYNQPQHF. The CDR3 nucleotides are TGTGCCAGCAGCCACGGGAGCTACAATCAGCCCCAGCATTTT. V gene TRBV5-6 combines with J gene TRBJ1-5; D unresolved. The CDR3 covers 14 residues. The V end was cut by 4 bases, the J end by 3 bases, with 11 bases between. The germline V gene encodes CDR1 SGHDT and CDR2 YYEEEE.

This chain joins TRBV5-6 and TRBJ1-1, with D hard to call. V gave up 4 bases and J gave up 5 bases, with 9 bases separating them. CDR3 length: 12 amino acids. The V gene's germline CDR1 is SGHDT and CDR2 YYEEEE. CDR3 loop: CASSRDGTEAFF. CDR3 sequence (DNA): TGTGCCAGCAGCCGGGATGGAACTGAAGCTTTCTTT.

The chain couples TRBV11-2 to TRBJ1-1, with TRBD1 matching over 7 bases. V lost 5 bases to trimming and J lost 4 bases; unmatched junction nucleotides: 7. There are 14 residues in the CDR3. Per germline, CDR1 SGHAT and CDR2 FQNNGV. This chain's CDR3 is CASSAQGPPTEAFF. Here the CDR3 DNA reads TGTGCCAGCAGCGCACAGGGGCCGCCCACTGAAGCTTTCTTT.

V gene TRBV19 combines with J gene TRBJ1-1; TRBD1 might be the D (5 bases). The CDR3 loop spans 14 amino acids. CDR1 is LNHDA and CDR2 is SQIVND in the germline V gene (reference sequence). Trimming removed 1 base at V and 4 bases at J, with 10 bases between. CDR3 sequence (DNA): TGTGCCAGTAGTATAGGGGGGGGTAGCACTGAAGCTTTCTTT. Protein product: CASSIGGGSTEAFF. The complete variable domain, with remaining parts taken from reference TRBV19 and TRBJ1-1, reads DGGITQSPKYLFRKEGQNVTLSCEQNLNHDAMYWYRQDPGQGLRLIYYSQIVNDFQKGDIAEGYSVSREKKESFPLTVTSAQKNPTAFYLCASSIGGGSTEAFFGQGTRLTVV.

The chain couples TRBV5-4 to TRBJ2-5, with D tentatively TRBD1 (6 bases). V shed 0 bases and J shed 5 bases, with 14 bases lying between them. The CDR3 consists of 15 residues. Per germline, CDR1 SGHNT and CDR2 YYREEE (reference sequence). The CDR3 DNA reads TGTGCCAGCAGCTTGGAGAGGGGGACCGGGGAGACCCAGTACTTC. Protein sequence: CASSLERGTGETQYF. The entire variable domain, with the rest obtained from reference TRBV5-4 and TRBJ2-5, is as follows: ETGVTQSPTHLIKTRGQQVTLRCSSQSGHNTVSWYQQALGQGPQFIFQYYREEENGRGNFPPRFSGLQFPNYSSELNVNALELDDSALYLCASSLERGTGETQYFGPGTRLLVL.

To note about this clone: Distinct nucleotide sequences in the sample also encode this CDR3. The rearrangement uses TRBV27 and TRBJ2-6; TRBD2 is a possible D gene (6 bases). Germline CDR1 and CDR2: MNHEY and SMNVEV (reference sequence). CDR3 length: 19 amino acids. V was pared by 5 bases and J by 0 bases, with 20 bases between. The CDR3 DNA reads TGTGCCAGCAGTCAGTATACTTGGCTGGGGGGCTCTGGGGCCAACGTCCTGACTTTC. Translated: CASSQYTWLGGSGANVLTF. The whole variable domain, remainder taken from reference TRBV27 and TRBJ2-6, is EAQVTQNPRYLITVTGKKLTVTCSQNMNHEYMSWYRQDPGLGLRQIYYSMNVEVTDKGDVPEGYKVSRKEKRNFPLILESPSPNQTSLYFCASSQYTWLGGSGANVLTFGAGSRLTVL.

This clone was observed a single time. The chain has TRBV28 and TRBJ1-2; a possible D gene is TRBD1 (5 bases). The germline CDR1 and CDR2 sequences are MDHEN and SYDVKM. V dropped 5 bases and J dropped 0 bases, with 13 bases sitting between them. The CDR3 has 15 residues. As DNA, the CDR3 is TGTGCCAGCAGTACCGAGACAGCCTCTAACTATGGCTACACCTTC. Translated: CASSTETASNYGYTF.

This clone was detected only once. The chain combines TRBV28 with TRBJ2-2; D gene uncertain. Trimming removed 10 bases from V and 4 bases from J, with 10 bases in between. This CDR3 has 12 residues. Germline lookup yields CDR1 MDHEN and CDR2 SYDVKM. The chain's CDR3 is CATLSFTGELFF. CDR3 sequence (DNA): TGTGCCACCCTATCCTTCACCGGGGAGCTGTTTTTT.

The chain uses TRBV7-6 and TRBJ2-4, with a tentative D call TRBD1 (5 bases). Trimming took 5 bases from V and 2 from J, leaving 13 bases between them. The CDR3 consists of 15 residues. Per the germline V gene, CDR1 is SGHVS and CDR2 is FNYEAQ. As DNA, the CDR3 is TGTGCCAGCAGCCTTGGGGCAGGGCCCAAAAACATTCAGTACTTC. It is translated as CASSLGAGPKNIQYF. The entire variable domain, with the rest obtained from reference TRBV7-6 and TRBJ2-4, is as follows: GAGVSQSPRYKVTKRGQDVALRCDPISGHVSLYWYRQALGQGPEFLTYFNYEAQQDKSGLPNDRFSAERPEGSISTLTIQRTEQRDSAMYRCASSLGAGPKNIQYFGAGTRLSVL.